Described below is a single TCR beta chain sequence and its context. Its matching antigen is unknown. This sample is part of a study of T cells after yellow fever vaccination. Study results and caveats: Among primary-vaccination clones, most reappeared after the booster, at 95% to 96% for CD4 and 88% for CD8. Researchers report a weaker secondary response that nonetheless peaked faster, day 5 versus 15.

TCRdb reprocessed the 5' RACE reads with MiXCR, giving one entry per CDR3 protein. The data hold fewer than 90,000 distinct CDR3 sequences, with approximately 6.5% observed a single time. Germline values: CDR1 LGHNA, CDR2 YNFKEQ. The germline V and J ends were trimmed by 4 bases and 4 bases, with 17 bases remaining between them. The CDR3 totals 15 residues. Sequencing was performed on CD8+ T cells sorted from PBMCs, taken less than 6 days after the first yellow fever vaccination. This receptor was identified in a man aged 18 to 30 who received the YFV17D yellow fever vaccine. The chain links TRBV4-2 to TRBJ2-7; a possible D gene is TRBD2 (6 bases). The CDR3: CASSRETGTPYEQYF. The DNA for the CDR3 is TGTGCCAGCAGCCGAGAAACCGGGACTCCGTACGAGCAGTACTTC.